The rows below give T cell receptor beta chains drawn from one sample of a study of CD8+ T cells in alopecia areata. Repertoires were generated with immunoSEQ multiplex PCR, while TCRdb's copy carries only in-frame clones and drops some. The sample has approximately 210,000 clones, roughly 66% seen once. The material sequenced was CD4+ T cells sorted from blood, taken between weeks 44 and 45, from a patient treated with tofacitinib. Receptors originate from a human donor with alopecia areata. CDR3s include the opening cysteine and the closing phenylalanine or tryptophan. Fields, in order: J gene, D gene, CDR3 length, clone size, V gene, CDR3 DNA, CDR3 protein. A D gene is named only where the DNA matches it firmly. The size of a clone is reported for some rows only, either as once, few or many, or as a class for expanded clones.

TRBJ2-5	-	13	-	TRBV9	TGTGCCAGCAGCGTAGTCCAGGCAGGGACCCAGTACTTC	CASSVVQAGTQYF
TRBJ2-2	-	16	-	TRBV7-3	TGTGCCAGCAGCCCGTCTCGTAACGCGAACACCGGGGAGCTGTTTTTT	CASSPSRNANTGELFF
TRBJ1-6	TRBD1	15	-	TRBV2	TGTGCCAGCACCTTATCAGGGGGCTATAATTCACCCCTCCACTTT	CASTLSGGYNSPLHF
TRBJ2-2	-	15	-	TRBV5-1	TGCGCCAGCAGCTTGCCGACACCGAACACCGGGGAGCTGTTTTTT	CASSLPTPNTGELFF
TRBJ2-3	-	13	few	TRBV29-1	TGCAGCGTTGCCCAGGTCCCCACAGATACGCAGTATTTT	CSVAQVPTDTQYF
TRBJ1-3	-	16	few	TRBV29-1	TGCAGCGTTGAAGATGGGCAGGGTGGCTCTGGAAACACCATATATTTT	CSVEDGQGGSGNTIYF
TRBJ2-1	TRBD1	16	-	TRBV28	TGTGCCAGCAGTCCCGTGACAGGGGGCGCCTACAATGAGCAGTTCTTC	CASSPVTGGAYNEQFF
TRBJ1-2	-	15	-	TRBV19	TGTGCCAGTAGTATCGGTCTATTGACGTCCTATGGCTACACCTTC	CASSIGLLTSYGYTF
TRBJ2-3	TRBD2	13	-	TRBV29-1	TGCAGCGTTGAACCCGGGGGGGCGGATACGCAGTATTTT	CSVEPGGADTQYF
TRBJ1-1	-	14	-	TRBV11-2	TGTGCCAGCAGCTTAGACGTAAGAAACACTGAAGCTTTCTTT	CASSLDVRNTEAFF
TRBJ2-5	-	14	-	TRBV6-4	TGTGCCAGCAGTGACTTAGACAGGCAAGAGACCCAGTACTTC	CASSDLDRQETQYF
TRBJ2-7	-	11	-	TRBV6-5	TGTGCCAGCGGGCTGGCAGGCGAGCAGTACTTC	CASGLAGEQYF
TRBJ2-3	-	14	few	TRBV7-3	TGTGCCAGCAGCTTCGGAGGGGCCACAGATACGCAGTATTTT	CASSFGGATDTQYF
TRBJ1-2	-	12	-	TRBV29-1	TGCAGCGTTGAGGTTGCTAACTATGGCTACACCTTC	CSVEVANYGYTF
TRBJ1-5	-	16	few	TRBV4-3	TGCGCCAGCAGCCAAGATGTGGGGGGAGTAAATCAGCCCCAGCATTTT	CASSQDVGGVNQPQHF
TRBJ2-7	-	15	few	TRBV18	TGTGCCAGCTCACCGCAGGACGGCTTCGCCGACGAGCAGTACTTC	CASSPQDGFADEQYF
TRBJ1-4	TRBD1	16	-	TRBV27	TGTGCCAGCAGTTTTGGGTCGGGACAGGGTAATGAAAAACTGTTTTTT	CASSFGSGQGNEKLFF
TRBJ1-1	-	12	-	TRBV23-1	TGCGCCAGCTCCAGGGCCCACACTGAAGCTTTCTTT	CASSRAHTEAFF
TRBJ2-7	TRBD1	17	-	TRBV10-3	TGTGCCATCAGTTCCACCGACAGGGGACCTAACTCCTACGAGCAGTACTTC	CAISSTDRGPNSYEQYF
TRBJ2-7	-	13	few	TRBV5-1	TGCGCCAGCGGGGGGGGCCCCTCCTACGAGCAGTACTTC	CASGGGPSYEQYF
TRBJ2-5	-	13	many	TRBV30	TGTGCCTGGAGTCTCCCGGGGTCGGAGACCCAGTACTTC	CAWSLPGSETQYF
TRBJ2-1	-	12	-	TRBV29-1	TGCAGCGTTGAAGATTTGGCGGAAGAGCAGTTCTTC	CSVEDLAEEQFF
TRBJ2-4	-	15	-	TRBV4-1	TGCGCCAGCAGCCAACCGGGACTAGCCAAAAACATTCAGTACTTC	CASSQPGLAKNIQYF
TRBJ2-1	-	17	-	TRBV5-6	TGTGCCAGCAGCTCTACCAAAGCCAGGGCATCCTACAATGAGCAGTTCTTC	CASSSTKARASYNEQFF
TRBJ1-1	-	10	few	TRBV20-1	TGCAGTGCTTCGAACACTGAAGCTTTCTTT	CSASNTEAFF
TRBJ1-6	-	13	-	TRBV30	TGTGCCTGGGGACGGGATTATAATTCACCCCTCCACTTT	CAWGRDYNSPLHF
TRBJ2-3	-	14	-	TRBV25-1	TGTGCCAGCAGTGAATCCGGGGGAGGCGATACGCAGTATTTT	CASSESGGGDTQYF
TRBJ2-1	-	15	-	TRBV7-3	TGTGCCAGCAGCCGACAGCCCAGCTCCTACAATGAGCAGTTCTTC	CASSRQPSSYNEQFF
TRBJ1-3	-	12	-	TRBV30	TGTGCCTGGAGCGCATCTGGAAACACCATATATTTT	CAWSASGNTIYF
TRBJ1-2	-	13	-	TRBV2	TGTGCCAGCAGAGCCGGGGAAACGTATGGCTACACCTTC	CASRAGETYGYTF
TRBJ1-2	-	14	-	TRBV4-1	TGCGCCAGCAGCCAAGATAACGGAGCCTATGGCTACACCTTC	CASSQDNGAYGYTF
TRBJ2-2	-	15	-	TRBV5-1	TGCGCCAGCAGCCCGGAGGGGACAGTCACCGGGGAGCTGTTTTTT	CASSPEGTVTGELFF
TRBJ1-1	TRBD1	13	-	TRBV12-5	TGTGCTAGTGTCACCGGGACAGGGGTTGAAGCTTTCTTT	CASVTGTGVEAFF
TRBJ1-2	-	11	-	TRBV29-1	TGCAGCGCCGGGACACAACATGGCTACACCTTC	CSAGTQHGYTF
TRBJ1-1	-	13	-	TRBV10-1	TGCGCCAGCAGTCAGAAGTCGAACACTGAAGCTTTCTTT	CASSQKSNTEAFF
TRBJ2-7	TRBD2	14	-	TRBV7-2	TGTGCCAGCAGCCCCACTAGCGGATTTGGCGAGCAGTACTTC	CASSPTSGFGEQYF
TRBJ1-2	-	13	-	TRBV27	TGTGCCAGCAGTCCCGCAGGGCTCTATGGCTACACCTTC	CASSPAGLYGYTF
TRBJ2-3	-	13	-	TRBV29-1	TGCAGCGTTGGTGGTAGATCCACAGATACGCAGTATTTT	CSVGGRSTDTQYF
TRBJ2-3	-	14	once	TRBV7-3	TGTGCCAGCAGCTTATCATATAGCACAGATACGCAGTATTTT	CASSLSYSTDTQYF
TRBJ2-3	-	12	-	TRBV29-1	TGCAGCGTTGAAGATGGGACAGATACGCAGTATTTT	CSVEDGTDTQYF
TRBJ2-3	-	12	-	TRBV9	TGTGCCAGCAGCGAGGGGACAGATACGCAGTATTTT	CASSEGTDTQYF
TRBJ2-3	TRBD2	15	once	TRBV10-3	TGTGCCATCAGTGAAGCGGGGGGGGTCACAGATACGCAGTATTTT	CAISEAGGVTDTQYF
TRBJ2-1	TRBD2	17	few	TRBV4-2	TGTGCCAGCAGCCGCTTTACTAGCGGGGGGGCCTACAATGAGCAGTTCTTC	CASSRFTSGGAYNEQFF
TRBJ2-7	-	11	-	TRBV20-1	TGCAGTGCCAGGGACTTTGAAGAGCAGTACTTC	CSARDFEEQYF
TRBJ1-6	-	15	few	TRBV30	TGTGCCTGGAGTGTACTCCGAAGATATAATTCACCCCTCCACTTT	CAWSVLRRYNSPLHF
TRBJ2-1	-	12	-	TRBV30	TGTGCCTGGAGTGTTGGGGGGCATGAGCAGTTCTTC	CAWSVGGHEQFF
TRBJ2-1	-	13	-	TRBV7-2	TGTGCCAGCAGCCGTAGGGCCCGCAATGAGCAGTTCTTC	CASSRRARNEQFF
TRBJ2-5	-	13	-	TRBV2	TGTGCCAGCACCGGGGACTTGACAGAGACCCAGTACTTC	CASTGDLTETQYF
TRBJ1-1	-	11	-	TRBV30	TGTGCCTGGAGTGTCGGAACTGAAGCTTTCTTT	CAWSVGTEAFF
TRBJ1-1	TRBD1	13	-	TRBV4-3	TGCGCCAGCAGCCGGGACAGGAACACTGAAGCTTTCTTT	CASSRDRNTEAFF
TRBJ2-4	TRBD1	16	-	TRBV9	TGTGCCAGCAGCGTATCAACAGGGGGCATCAAAAACATTCAGTACTTC	CASSVSTGGIKNIQYF